The present entry profiles one T cell receptor (beta chain) with its context. Antigen specificity is unknown. The data were obtained in a study of response to subunit inactivated influenza vaccine. Study-wide findings and caveats: It was the authors' suggestion that each seasonal influenza vaccination recruits few new T cells.

TCRdb re-analysed the RT-PCR reads in MiXCR, keeping a single row per CDR3 protein. In the table there are more than 700,000 distinct CDR3 sequences, about 20% of which are singletons. This sequence was found in a man between 50 and 59 years old who received an inactivated influenza vaccine. The material sequenced was PBMCs from blood, taken approximately 5 days after vaccination.

CDR3 in amino acids: CASSLGGLATGEQYF. The CDR3 DNA is TGTGCCAGCAGCTTAGGGGGACTAGCGACTGGGGAGCAGTACTTC. This chain links TRBV7-3 with TRBJ2-7, with 10 bases lining up with TRBD2. CDR1 SGHTA and CDR2 FQGTGA come from the germline V gene. V was clipped by 2 bases and J by 7 bases; unmatched bases: 8. The CDR3 is 15 residues long.